The rows below give T cell receptor beta chains drawn from one sample of a study of T cells in Graves' hyperthyroidism and ophthalmopathy. TCRdb called the multiplex PCR reads again in MiXCR, with one record for every CDR3 protein. The table lists under 400,000 distinct CDR3 sequences, about a sixth of them singletons. Sequencing was performed on blood. The receptor set was obtained from a woman aged 18-30 years with Graves' hyperthyroidism that later progressed to Graves' ophthalmopathy. CDR3s include the opening cysteine and the closing phenylalanine or tryptophan. Fields, in order: J gene, V gene, clone size, CDR3 protein. Rows give clone size only sometimes, using once, few, many, or a class for an expanded clone.

TRBJ2-1,TRBV5-4,-,CASSLELADYNEQFF
TRBJ2-5,TRBV28,many,CASSLHLAGKETQYF
TRBJ1-3,TRBV28,few,CASSGYRGTGNTIYF
TRBJ1-4,TRBV20-1,-,CSARDREQGNEKLFF
TRBJ2-7,TRBV5-1,many,CASSSGAGEDEQYF
TRBJ2-3,TRBV19,-,CASTGRGREGPDTQYF
TRBJ1-1,TRBV29-1,-,CSVGGHPREGTEAFF
TRBJ2-1,TRBV5-1,-,CASSPRTSGAYEQFF
TRBJ2-7,TRBV30,-,CAWSVAREQYF
TRBJ1-1,TRBV28,many,CASSLDMNTEAFF
TRBJ2-1,TRBV24-1,-,CATSVNRVEGDEQFF
TRBJ2-5,TRBV5-6,few,CASSLLSRQGRAQETQYF
TRBJ1-1,TRBV28,many,CASSLVFRTGNTEAFF
TRBJ1-5,TRBV12-3/TRBV12-4,-,CASSGRRSNQPQHF
TRBJ2-7,TRBV10-3,few,CAVSERGEQYF
TRBJ2-7,TRBV27,many,CASSLGQAHYEQYF
TRBJ1-5,TRBV12-3/TRBV12-4,-,CASSLDLEGQPQHF
TRBJ1-1,TRBV7-9,-,CASNRVGDKYNEAFF
TRBJ1-5,TRBV19,-,CASTAGTSVWPQHF
TRBJ2-5,TRBV30,many,CAWCPLDGKTQYF
TRBJ1-3,TRBV3-1,few,CASSPKRRISGNTIYF
TRBJ2-3,TRBV12-5,few,CASGLAFTGTQYF
TRBJ2-2,TRBV28,many,CASSPIAGGVTGELFF
TRBJ2-2,TRBV3-1,many,CASSSAPGQGAGGELFF
TRBJ1-1,TRBV30,once,CAWRRGTEAFF